The 21 T cell receptor beta chains given below trace back to one sample, sequenced in a study of beta chain features in type 1 diabetes. The study, taken as a whole, reports: The study found moderately but significantly shorter TCRB CDR3s in all four CD4+ subsets of Type 1 diabetes patients.

Sequenced material consisted of expressed TCRB transcripts (all of the isolated RNA was reverse transcribed). The repertoire was sequenced with immunoSEQ multiplex PCR; TCRdb's copy has only in-frame clones and lacks some. The data contain approximately 58,000 clones, around 60% of them singletons. Their target antigens are unknown. The sample taken for sequencing was stem cell memory CD4+ T cells from blood. Receptors were obtained from a woman in her 30s with type 1 diabetes.

This chain links TRBV6-4 with TRBJ2-5, with TRBD1 matching over 12 bases. Germline-derived CDR1 and CDR2 are MRHNA and SNTAGT. The junction had 5 bases not matched to a gene; V was cut back by 6 bases and J by 6 bases. The CDR3 loop spans 14 amino acids. CDR3: CASSPGQGAKTQYF. Written as DNA, the CDR3 is TGTGCCAGCAGCCCGGGACAGGGGGCAAAGACCCAGTACTTC.

The chain links TRBV7-9 to TRBJ2-3; D may be TRBD1 (5 bases). Per germline, CDR1 SEHNR and CDR2 FQNEAQ (reference sequence). The CDR3 runs to 13 residues. Trimming left V 4 bases short and J 6 bases short, with 11 bases between. The CDR3: CASSSDIVDTQYF. In nucleotides, the CDR3 is TGTGCCAGCAGCTCGGACATCGTGGATACGCAGTATTTT. Full variable domain (missing parts from reference TRBV7-9 and TRBJ2-3): DTGVSQNPRHKITKRGQNVTFRCDPISEHNRLYWYRQTLGQGPEFLTYFQNEAQLEKSRLLSDRFSAERPKGSFSTLEIQRTEQGDSAMYLCASSSDIVDTQYFGPGTRLTVL.

The chain recombines TRBV6-6 with TRBJ1-2; maybe TRBD1 (5 bases). Germline loops: CDR1 MNHNY, CDR2 SVGAGI (reference sequence). Trimming shortened V by 6 bases and J by 3 bases, and 17 bases separated the two germline ends. The CDR3 extends over 15 amino acids. CDR3 DNA: TGTGCCAGCAGCTCCAGCGGGGGTAGTGACTATGGCTACACCTTC. As protein: CASSSSGGSDYGYTF.

V usage is TRBV29-1 and J usage is TRBJ1-5; tentatively, D is TRBD1 (5 bases). The germline CDR1 and CDR2 sequences are SQVTM and ANQGSEA. V lost 6 bases, J lost 5 bases, and 14 bases lay in between. The CDR3 is 13 residues long. CDR3 bases: TGCAGCGTCCTACCCGGGGGTCATCAGCCCCAGCATTTT. As protein: CSVLPGGHQPQHF.

This rearrangement joins TRBV10-1 to TRBJ2-3; D not resolved. Germline lookup yields CDR1 WNHNN and CDR2 SYGVQD (reference sequence). The CDR3 has 13 residues. With 0 bases removed from V and 1 base from J, the gap between germline ends came to 2 bases. This chain's CDR3 is CASSESGTDTQYF. For the CDR3, the DNA is TGCGCCAGCAGTGAGTCCGGCACAGATACGCAGTATTTT.

The chain employs TRBV30 and TRBJ2-7, with 7 bases lining up with TRBD1. The CDR3 length is 13 residues. Trimming removed 4 bases from V and 3 bases from J; junction bases left unmatched: 6. CDR1 is GTSNPN and CDR2 is SVGIG in the germline V gene (reference sequence). CDR3 bases: TGTGCCTGGACTAAGGGGGCCCACTACGAGCAGTACTTC. Encoded protein: CAWTKGAHYEQYF.

This chain connects TRBV6-6 to TRBJ1-3, with 7 bases aligning to TRBD1. The CDR3 runs 14 residues. Germline V gives CDR1 MNHNY, CDR2 SVGAGI (reference sequence). V dropped 4 bases and J dropped 6; count of bases not matched to a gene: 6. Here the CDR3 reads CASSSRQGQNTIYF. The CDR3 nucleotides read TGTGCCAGCAGTTCCCGACAGGGCCAAAACACCATATATTTT.

The chain is built from TRBV30 and TRBJ2-3; 9 positions agree with TRBD2. Germline values: CDR1 GTSNPN, CDR2 SVGIG (reference sequence). V gave up 0 bases and J gave up 0 bases; unmatched junction bases: 4. The CDR3 spans 16 residues. This chain's CDR3 is CAWSVGLAGSTDTQYF. Here the CDR3 DNA reads TGTGCCTGGAGTGTAGGTCTAGCGGGAAGCACAGATACGCAGTATTTT.

This clone came up a few times. The chain carries TRBV11-3 and TRBJ2-7; D is perhaps TRBD2 (6 bases). The CDR3 sequence is 14 residues long. Germline V lookup: CDR1 SGHNT, CDR2 YENEEA. V lost 7 bases and J 2 bases, leaving 15 bases between the germline ends. CDR3 bases: TGTGCCAGCACCTCGGGACTTTACCCCTACGAGCAGTACTTC. This encodes CASTSGLYPYEQYF. Based on the CDR3 plus reference TRBV11-3 and TRBJ2-7, the full variable domain is EAGVVQSPRYKIIEKKQPVAFWCNPISGHNTLYWYLQNLGQGPELLIRYENEEAVDDSQLPKDRFSAERLKGVDSTLKIQPAELGDSAVYLCASTSGLYPYEQYFGPGTRLTVT.

The J gene is TRBJ1-1, the V gene TRBV11-2, with 8 bases fitting TRBD1. The CDR3 has 15 residues. Germline trimming cut 5 bases from V and 3 bases from J; bases unmatched to any gene: 8. Germline-derived CDR1 and CDR2 are SGHAT and FQNNGV. CDR3: CASSGRQGSHTEAFF. In nucleotides, the CDR3 is TGTGCCAGCAGCGGCAGACAGGGGAGTCACACTGAAGCTTTCTTT.

This chain connects TRBV6-6 to TRBJ2-5; TRBD2 is a possible D gene (5 bases). The J call is doubtful: the DNA matches TRBJ2-7 better. Germline values: CDR1 MNHNY, CDR2 SVGAGI (reference sequence). This CDR3 has 11 residues. The CDR3 region has the DNA TGTGCCACCGCCGACTATCACGAGCAGTACTTC. It specifies CATADYHEQYF.

The gene calls are TRBV28 and TRBJ2-7, with 10 bases that match TRBD2. Germline lookup yields CDR1 MDHEN and CDR2 SYDVKM. Trimming at V came to 3 bases and at J to 1 base, leaving 6 bases not matched to a gene. The CDR3 extends over 16 amino acids. CDR3 region: CASSFTPSGGSYEQYF. The CDR3 DNA is TGTGCCAGCAGTTTTACCCCTAGCGGGGGATCCTACGAGCAGTACTTC.

This clone was seen more than once but under ten times. The rearrangement uses TRBV7-2 and TRBJ1-5; 9 nucleotides line up with TRBD1. The CDR3 spans 14 residues. The V gene's germline CDR1 is SGHTA and CDR2 FQGNSA. V lost 4 bases, J lost 6 bases, and 4 bases stayed unmatched. The CDR3 nucleotides are TGTGCCAGCAGCTCTGGGACAGGGAGTCAGCCCCAGCATTTT. Its protein is CASSSGTGSQPQHF.

This chain uses TRBV10-3 with TRBJ1-2; D is unresolved. V was shortened by 5 bases and J by 8 bases, with 9 bases between the two germline ends. The CDR3 covers 11 residues. From germline, CDR1 is ENHRY and CDR2 SYGVKD. The CDR3 nucleotides read TGTGCCATCAGTAAATCCGAGGGCTACACCTTC. Translation: CAISKSEGYTF.

This clone has just a few counts. This chain links TRBV4-1 with TRBJ1-1; 8 bases map to TRBD1. Germline V gene sequence: CDR1 MGHRA, CDR2 YSYEKL. The CDR3 has 13 amino acids. V shed 8 bases, J shed 11 bases, and the junction held 13 bases outside the gene matches. CDR3 amino acids: CASLEAPGQEAFF. CDR3 bases: TGCGCCAGCCTAGAGGCCCCGGGACAGGAGGCTTTCTTT.

This clone was picked up a small number of times. The CDR3 coding sequence is TGCAGCGTTGAAGAGGAGGATACGCAGTATTTT. Translating gives CSVEEEDTQYF. The chain recombines TRBV29-1 with TRBJ2-3; D not resolved. The CDR3 consists of 11 residues. Between the trimmed V and J ends, which lost 0 bases and 6 bases, there was a span of 4 bases. Germline V CDR1 and CDR2: SQVTM, ANQGSEA.

This chain connects TRBV18 to TRBJ2-3, with D possibly TRBD1 on 5 matching bases. The V end was cut by 3 bases, the J end by 3 bases, with 16 bases between. This CDR3 has 16 amino acids. Germline CDR1 is KGHSH and CDR2 is LQKENI. The CDR3, as DNA: TGTGCCAGCTCACCCCGAAACACAGGTGTTACAGATACGCAGTATTTT. Its protein is CASSPRNTGVTDTQYF.

J is TRBJ1-1 and V is TRBV7-2; no definite D call. The CDR3 has 14 residues. V was clipped by 1 base and J by 0 bases, with 6 bases between them. Germline assignment: CDR1 SGHTA and CDR2 FQGNSA. CDR3 loop: CASSLVLVNTEAFF. CDR3 nucleotide sequence: TGTGCCAGCAGCTTAGTTCTAGTGAACACTGAAGCTTTCTTT.

There are a few counts of this clone. CDR3 protein: CAWSRSGSNQPQHF. The CDR3 DNA follows: TGTGCCTGGAGTAGGAGCGGGTCGAATCAGCCCCAGCATTTT. The chain is built from TRBV30 and TRBJ1-5; no reliable D call. The germline V gene encodes CDR1 GTSNPN and CDR2 SVGIG (reference sequence). Trimming pared 2 bases from V and 4 bases from J, leaving 12 bases between. The CDR3 consists of 14 residues.

This sequence joins TRBV7-9 and TRBJ2-1; 7 bases match TRBD2. V lost 1 base to trimming and J lost 10 bases; unmatched junction nucleotides: 1. The germline V gene has CDR1 SEHNR and CDR2 FQNEAQ (reference sequence). CDR3 length: 12 amino acids. The CDR3 nucleotides are TGTGCCAGCAGCTTAGGGGAGGGGGAGCAGTTCTTC. It specifies CASSLGEGEQFF.

The V call is TRBV14, the J call TRBJ1-4; 8 nucleotides agree with TRBD1. Germline loops: CDR1 SGHDN, CDR2 FVKESK. The V segment lost 8 bases and the J segment 6 bases; nucleotides outside the gene matches: 2. The CDR3 sequence is 12 residues long. The CDR3 sequence is CASGRGHEKLFF. The DNA of the CDR3 is TGTGCCAGCGGCAGGGGGCATGAAAAACTGTTTTTT.